This TCR beta chain appears in the sequencing data of a study of TIL therapy for anti-PD-1-resistant metastatic lung cancer listed by TCRdb under 2021. Regarding the study in general: Tumors were collected before any PD-1/PD-L1 blockade, after which patients were given nivolumab, and patients who progressed were given lymphodepletion, an infusion of expanded TIL and IL-2. Among the enrolled patients, the median age was 54 years (range roughly 38-75), and the median tumor PD-L1 proportion score was approximately 5.9%. The cohort was predominantly lung adenocarcinoma, with a few EGFR-mutant and two ALK-rearranged tumors, and half of patients were current or former smokers. A median non-synonymous tumor mutation burden of roughly 1.4 mutations per megabase was determined across the cohort by whole-exome sequencing. Tumor and peripheral blood T cell receptor beta sequencing was used to track clonotypes across tumor, expanded TIL product and serial blood samples.

TCR beta CDR3 regions were amplified from genomic DNA with the immunoSEQ v3 hsTCRB kit using bias-controlled multiplex PCR. TCR libraries were sequenced on an Illumina NextSeq 500 to approximately 2 million read pairs for survey level or roughly 5-6.5 million for deep level. In the source study's methods: Clonality was reported by immunoSEQ Analyzer software, which also assigned V, D and J genes and filtered out non-productive sequences. Repertoires of infused TIL and blood were compared using productive Simpson clonality and the Morisita overlap index of productive TRB rearrangements. For each clone in blood, the absolute clonotype count was estimated by multiplying the lymphocyte count by the CD3+ fraction and by the clone's productive frequency. Not all clones reach the TCRdb copy of this immuneACCESS table, which keeps in-frame sequences only. Checked studies attribute under half of the gap to unresolved V genes and leave the rest unexplained. D and trimming come from the DNA, and the V and J calls and clone size come from that table. The sample table records roughly 46,000 clones; approximately 86% of these occur just once. The ten top clones hold approximately 5.1% of the sample.

The sample's time point label, decoded: pre-treatment sample, taken before nivolumab and TIL therapy. Adults with stage 4 NSCLC were enrolled in a dual-center phase I trial from late 2017 to January 2020. Samples were obtained from a single-arm, open-label phase I trial in which tumor-infiltrating lymphocyte therapy with nivolumab was evaluated in advanced non-small cell lung cancer. Mononuclear cells from blood collected in EDTA tubes were isolated on a Ficoll gradient and snap-frozen as pellets, and DNA was then extracted using a Qiagen mini-prep kit. Remarks on this clone: Its antigen remains undetermined. The sample holds no much larger clone one base away, and base qualities are not on file. Different DNA sequences within this sample yield the same CDR3.

Paper-wide results and their limitations: Clonotypes from the infused TIL partially replaced the baseline peripheral repertoire and then declined over months, and persistence showed no apparent association with response. The study protocol defined all tumor marker inferences as exploratory. Because the cohort was highly selected, with more treatment-naive, never-smoker and oncogene-addicted patients than is typical, generalizability is limited.

CDR1 and CDR2, per the germline V gene (reference sequence), are LNHDA and SQIVND. A distance of 4 bases separates the germline ends of V and J, which lose 8 bases and 0 bases respectively. The CDR3 runs 11 residues from the cysteine to the phenylalanine. The only DNA kept is the CDR3, 33 bases in frame from the first base. The receptor was derived from a person aged 30 to 80 with non-small cell lung cancer. The chain uses TRBV19 and TRBJ2-5, with the D gene not confidently named. The sample consisted of blood, taken at baseline. The CDR3 reads as follows: CASRDQETQYF. The DNA reads TGTGCCAGTCGGGACCAAGAGACCCAGTACTTC.